These 28 T cell receptor beta chains were all obtained from the same sample, sequenced in a study of beta chain features in type 1 diabetes. Reverse transcribing all isolated RNA meant expressed TCRB transcripts were sequenced. Here immunoSEQ multiplex PCR was the method, and the copy in TCRdb shows in-frame clones only, minus some. The sample includes under 200,000 clones, 6.5% to 8.5% of them seen just once. Their antigens remain unidentified. Points from the study as a whole: Moderate yet significant TCRB CDR3 shortening was seen in Type 1 diabetes patients in all four CD4+ subsets.

Source material: central memory CD4+ T cells from blood. Source of these receptors: a woman between 18 and 30 years old with type 1 diabetes.

This clone was seen more than once but under ten times. The chain links TRBV7-8 to TRBJ2-5; D is uncertain. The length of the CDR3 is 11 residues. Trimming cost V 4 bases and J 3 bases, with 3 bases left between them. The germline V gene has CDR1 SGHVS and CDR2 FQNEAQ. The CDR3 protein is CASSSEETQYF. CDR3 bases: TGTGCCAGCAGCTCCGAAGAGACCCAGTACTTC.

J is TRBJ1-1 and V is TRBV21-1; TRBD1, the D gene given by the table, was not confirmed from the DNA. TRBV21-1 has pseudogene status. CDR3 length: 13 amino acids. The CDR3 here is CASSKDTHTEAFF. In DNA, the CDR3 is TGTGCCAGCAGCAAAGACACCCACACTGAAGCTTTCTTT.

The chain recombines TRBV29-1 with TRBJ2-1; D is perhaps TRBD1 (6 bases). Trimming shortened V by 6 bases and J by 9 bases, and 24 bases separated the two germline ends. The CDR3 runs 15 residues. Germline-derived CDR1 and CDR2 are SQVTM and ANQGSEA. CDR3 protein: CSVLRGSLLGGEQFF. In DNA form, the CDR3 reads TGCAGCGTCCTCAGGGGAAGTCTCCTAGGGGGTGAGCAGTTCTTC.

This clone was observed a few times. The chain couples TRBV27 to TRBJ2-2; D possibly corresponds to TRBD2 (5 bases). Trimming stripped 2 bases from V and 8 bases from J, with 9 bases between. CDR3 length: 13 residues. Germline assignment: CDR1 MNHEY and CDR2 SMNVEV (reference sequence). CDR3 bases: TGTGCCAGCAGTTTAGCGGGCTTTGGGGAGCTGTTTTTT. It is translated as CASSLAGFGELFF.

The sample holds a few counts of this clone. The chain joins TRBV7-9 to TRBJ1-1; D possibly corresponds to TRBD1 (5 bases). The V gene's germline CDR1 is SEHNR and CDR2 FQNEAQ (reference sequence). Trimming cost V 5 bases and J 6 bases, with 16 bases left between them. The CDR3 spans 14 residues. CDR3 sequence: CASSPHGGRAEAFF. CDR3 sequence (DNA): TGTGCCAGCAGCCCCCACGGGGGAAGGGCTGAAGCTTTCTTT. Drawing the rest from reference TRBV7-9 and TRBJ1-1, the complete variable domain is DTGVSQNPRHKITKRGQNVTFRCDPISEHNRLYWYRQTLGQGPEFLTYFQNEAQLEKSRLLSDRFSAERPKGSFSTLEIQRTEQGDSAMYLCASSPHGGRAEAFFGQGTRLTVV.

This clone has a handful of counts. The chain has TRBV10-3 and TRBJ1-2; no clear D. Trimming pared 4 bases from V and 8 bases from J, leaving 17 bases between. The V gene's germline CDR1 is ENHRY and CDR2 SYGVKD. CDR3 length: 14 residues. CDR3 bases: TGTGCCATCAGTGTCAGGCCGAGGGAGCGGGGCTACACCTTC. This sequence encodes CAISVRPRERGYTF.

This chain connects TRBV7-3 to TRBJ2-3; a possible D gene is TRBD2 (7 bases). This CDR3 spans 13 amino acids. From germline, CDR1 is SGHTA and CDR2 FQGTGA. Deletions cut 1 base from V and 8 bases from J, with 10 bases between. The chain's CDR3 is CASSLKGGATQYF. In DNA form, the CDR3 reads TGTGCCAGCAGCTTAAAGGGGGGGGCTACGCAGTATTTT. The variable domain in full, with the rest retrieved from reference TRBV7-3 and TRBJ2-3, is GAGVSQTPSNKVTEKGKYVELRCDPISGHTALYWYRQSLGQGPEFLIYFQGTGAADDSGLPNDRFFAVRPEGSVSTLKIQRTERGDSAVYLCASSLKGGATQYFGPGTRLTVL.

The rearrangement links TRBV6-1 to TRBJ2-1; 10 bases fit TRBD1. This CDR3 is built from 14 residues. Unmatched junction bases numbered 6, after V lost 6 bases and J lost 7 bases. Germline CDR1 is MNHNS and CDR2 is SASEGT. The CDR3 nucleotides are TGTGCCAGCAGAGAGGACAGGGGGTGGAATGAGCAGTTCTTC. Translation gives CASREDRGWNEQFF.

This clone was recorded a few times. The chain is built from TRBV7-9 and TRBJ2-2; 9 positions agree with TRBD1. The V gene end was trimmed by 5 bases and the J gene end by 5 bases; junction bases not matched to a gene: 6. Germline assignment: CDR1 SEHNR and CDR2 FQNEAQ (reference sequence). The CDR3 covers 15 residues. CDR3 sequence (DNA): TGTGCCAGCAGCCCGACAGGGGGAAGGACCGGGGAGCTGTTTTTT. Protein: CASSPTGGRTGELFF.

This clone was detected only a few times. The CDR3 DNA follows: TGTGCCAGCAGTCGAAAGGGGGGGTATGGCTACACCTTC. Protein product: CASSRKGGYGYTF. The V and J genes are TRBV6-5 and TRBJ1-2; possible D gene TRBD1, 6 bases. V was clipped by 5 bases and J by 5 bases, with 12 bases between them. Germline V gives CDR1 MNHEY, CDR2 SVGAGI. This CDR3 spans 13 amino acids.

CDR3 loop: CASSLMTSGGNEQFF. CDR3 bases: TGTGCCAGCAGCTTGATGACTAGCGGGGGTAATGAGCAGTTCTTC. V is TRBV5-6 and J is TRBJ2-1; 12 bases match TRBD2. CDR1 and CDR2 (germline): SGHDT, YYEEEE. The CDR3 spans 15 residues. V dropped 1 base and J dropped 7; count of bases not matched to a gene: 3.

This chain links TRBV4-3 with TRBJ1-5; no reliable D call. There are 14 residues in the CDR3. Looked up from germline, CDR1 is LGHNA and CDR2 is YSLEER. Trimming removed 0 bases from V and 4 bases from J, with 7 bases in between. The DNA of the CDR3 is TGCGCCAGCAGCCAAGATGTAGTAAATCAGCCCCAGCATTTT. The encoded protein is CASSQDVVNQPQHF.

V usage is TRBV11-3 and J usage is TRBJ2-3, with D possibly matching TRBD2 (6 bases). The V gene lost 2 bases and the J gene lost 6 bases, with 15 bases spanning the gap. CDR1 and CDR2 from the germline V gene are SGHNT and YENEEA. The CDR3 runs 15 residues. The DNA for the CDR3 is TGTGCCAGCAGCTTATCTCAGGGAGGTGGGGATACGCAGTATTTT. This encodes CASSLSQGGGDTQYF.

This chain uses TRBV5-4 with TRBJ2-3; 8 nucleotides line up with TRBD2. This CDR3 region has 13 residues. Germline V gene sequence: CDR1 SGHNT, CDR2 YYREEE (reference sequence). V trimming: 4 bases; J trimming: 4 bases; junction bases outside the gene matches: 2. CDR3 bases: TGTGCCAGCAGCGCGCGGGGGGCAGATACGCAGTATTTT. Protein product: CASSARGADTQYF.

V is TRBV28 and J is TRBJ2-1, with 7 positions matching TRBD1. CDR1 is MDHEN and CDR2 is SYDVKM in the germline V gene. V lost 3 bases and J lost 2; bases outside the gene matches: 1. The CDR3 loop spans 14 amino acids. The CDR3 nucleotides read TGTGCCAGCAGTTTTCAGGGGGCCTACAATGAGCAGTTCTTC. This sequence encodes CASSFQGAYNEQFF. The complete variable domain, with remaining parts taken from reference TRBV28 and TRBJ2-1, reads DVKVTQSSRYLVKRTGEKVFLECVQDMDHENMFWYRQDPGLGLRLIYFSYDVKMKEKGDIPEGYSVSREKKERFSLILESASTNQTSMYLCASSFQGAYNEQFFGPGTRLTVL.

The rearrangement links TRBV7-6 to TRBJ2-1, with 7 nucleotides matching TRBD2. Germline CDR1 and CDR2: SGHVS and FNYEAQ. This CDR3 region has 13 residues. J gave up 10 bases and V 0 bases, and 3 bases lay outside the gene matches. The CDR3 DNA is TGTGCCAGCAGCTTAGCTCTGACTAGCGAGCAGTTCTTC. Protein: CASSLALTSEQFF.

The J gene is TRBJ2-5, the V gene TRBV28, with 8 bases matching TRBD2. In germline, CDR1 is MDHEN, CDR2 SYDVKM. CDR3 length equals 15 residues. V trimming: 1 base; J trimming: 2 bases; junction bases outside the gene matches: 3. The DNA for the CDR3 is TGTGCCAGCAGTTTATTGGGGACTAGTCAAGAGACCCAGTACTTC. It specifies CASSLLGTSQETQYF.

The chain has TRBV7-9 and TRBJ1-1; 7 bases line up with TRBD1. The junction had 6 bases not matched to a gene; V was cut back by 1 base and J by 7 bases. The germline CDR1 and CDR2 sequences are SEHNR and FQNEAQ (reference sequence). This CDR3 comprises 14 residues. The DNA of the CDR3 is TGTGCCAGCAGCTTAGAGTCCGCAGGGGGTGAAGCTTTCTTT. It translates to CASSLESAGGEAFF.

The genes are TRBV11-3 and TRBJ1-2; unclear D gene. The V end lost 5 bases, the J end lost 0 bases, and 4 bases lay between the germline ends. The germline V gene has CDR1 SGHNT and CDR2 YENEEA. The length of the CDR3 is 12 residues. CDR3 loop: CASSQTNYGYTF. DNA of the CDR3: TGTGCCAGCAGCCAAACTAACTATGGCTACACCTTC.

This clone was detected only a few times. The chain couples TRBV28 to TRBJ1-1; 8 bases are shared with TRBD1. From germline, CDR1 is MDHEN and CDR2 SYDVKM. The J segment lost 10 bases and the V segment lost 7 bases, leaving 5 bases of the junction unmatched. The CDR3 runs 11 residues. CDR3 protein: CASTTTGGAFF. In DNA, the CDR3 is TGTGCCAGCACCACCACAGGGGGAGCTTTCTTT.

This clone was counted between two and nine times. The chain links TRBV5-1 to TRBJ2-3, with 7 bases that match TRBD1. Looked up from germline, CDR1 is SGHRS and CDR2 is YFSETQ. The CDR3 is 14 amino acids. V trimming: 7 bases; J trimming: 3 bases; junction bases outside the gene matches: 8. The CDR3 loop is CASADRANTDTQYF. CDR3 nucleotide sequence: TGCGCCAGCGCCGACAGGGCAAATACAGATACGCAGTATTTT.

V and J are TRBV5-1 and TRBJ2-7; TRBD1 agrees at 8 bases. Germline V lookup: CDR1 SGHRS, CDR2 YFSETQ. After removal of 2 bases from V and 3 bases from J, the junction contained 4 bases not matched to a gene. The CDR3 contains 14 residues. In nucleotides, the CDR3 is TGCGCCAGCAGCTTTTATGGACAGGGCTACGAGCAGTACTTC. As protein: CASSFYGQGYEQYF.

The chain joins TRBV14 to TRBJ2-6; maybe TRBD1 (5 bases). The length of the CDR3 is 14 residues. Trimming left V 7 bases short and J 0 bases short, with 7 bases between. Germline V CDR1 and CDR2: SGHDN, FVKESK. This CDR3 reads CASTQGSGANVLTF. DNA for the CDR3: TGTGCCAGCACTCAGGGCTCTGGGGCCAACGTCCTGACTTTC.

The rearrangement links TRBV2 to TRBJ1-5; no definite D call. V gave up 4 bases and J gave up 3 bases, with 16 bases separating them. The CDR3 is made up of 16 amino acids. CDR1 is SNHLY, CDR2 FYNNEI, per germline. CDR3 DNA sequence: TGTGCCAGCAGTGTTATGTCGGTAAAATTCAATCAGCCCCAGCATTTT. This codes for CASSVMSVKFNQPQHF.

This clone was seen only a few times. The gene calls are TRBV7-9 and TRBJ1-4, with TRBD1 matching over 7 bases. After removal of 5 bases from V and 5 bases from J, the junction contained 8 bases not matched to a gene. In germline, CDR1 is SEHNR, CDR2 FQNEAQ (reference sequence). This CDR3 spans 15 amino acids. The CDR3 sequence: CASSQGQHLNEKLFF. Here the CDR3 DNA reads TGTGCCAGCAGCCAGGGACAGCATTTAAATGAAAAACTGTTTTTT.

This clone was observed a handful of times. J is TRBJ2-2 and V is TRBV4-3; possible D gene TRBD2, 6 bases. This CDR3 comprises 14 residues. Germline-derived CDR1 and CDR2 are LGHNA and YSLEER. Trimming stripped 4 bases from V and 6 bases from J, with 12 bases between. CDR3 sequence (DNA): TGCGCCAGCAGCCTCATGCTAGCGTCCGGGGAGCTGTTTTTT. Its translation is CASSLMLASGELFF.

This clone appeared a few times. The chain has TRBV7-6 and TRBJ2-2; TRBD1 might be the D (5 bases). CDR1 is SGHVS, CDR2 FNYEAQ, per germline. The CDR3 contains 15 residues. Trimming removed 5 bases from V and 3 bases from J, with 13 bases in between. CDR3 residues: CASSERAGYTGELFF. Written as DNA, the CDR3 is TGTGCCAGCAGCGAAAGAGCAGGGTACACCGGGGAGCTGTTTTTT.

This clone was picked up a small number of times. This chain links TRBV30 with TRBJ1-2; possibly TRBD1 for D (5 bases). The germline CDR1 and CDR2 sequences are GTSNPN and SVGIG (reference sequence). V was cut by 5 bases and J by 5 bases, with 18 bases left in between. The CDR3 loop spans 14 amino acids. CDR3: CAWGQGGVFYGYTF. CDR3 in DNA: TGTGCCTGGGGGCAGGGAGGAGTGTTTTATGGCTACACCTTC.